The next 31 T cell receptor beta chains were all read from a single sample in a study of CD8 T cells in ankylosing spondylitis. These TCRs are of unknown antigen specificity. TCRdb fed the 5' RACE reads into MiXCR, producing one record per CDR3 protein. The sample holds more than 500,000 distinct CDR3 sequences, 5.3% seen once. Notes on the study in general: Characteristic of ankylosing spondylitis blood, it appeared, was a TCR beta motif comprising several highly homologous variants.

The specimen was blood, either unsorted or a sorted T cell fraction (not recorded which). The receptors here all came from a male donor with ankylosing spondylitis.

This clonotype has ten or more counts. The CDR3 DNA reads TGTGCCAGCAGTCACCGGGTCGATAATTCACCCCTCCACTTT. It specifies CASSHRVDNSPLHF. The gene calls are TRBV28 and TRBJ1-6; unclear D gene. Looked up from germline, CDR1 is MDHEN and CDR2 is SYDVKM. V was pared by 5 bases and J by 5 bases, with 10 bases between. The CDR3 runs 14 residues.

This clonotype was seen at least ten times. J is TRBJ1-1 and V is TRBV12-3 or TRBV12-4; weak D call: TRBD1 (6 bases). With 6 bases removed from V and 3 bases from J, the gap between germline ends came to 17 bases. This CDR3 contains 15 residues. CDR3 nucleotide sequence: TGTGCCAGCAGCCCGGATTACAGGGAGTACACTGAAGCTTTCTTT. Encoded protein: CASSPDYREYTEAFF.

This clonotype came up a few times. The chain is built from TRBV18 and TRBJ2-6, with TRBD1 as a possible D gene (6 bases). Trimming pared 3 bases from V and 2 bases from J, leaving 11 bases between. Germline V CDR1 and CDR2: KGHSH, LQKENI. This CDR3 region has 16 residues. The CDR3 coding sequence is TGTGCCAGCTCACCGGACAGACAGGCTGGGGCCAACGTCCTGACTTTC. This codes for CASSPDRQAGANVLTF.

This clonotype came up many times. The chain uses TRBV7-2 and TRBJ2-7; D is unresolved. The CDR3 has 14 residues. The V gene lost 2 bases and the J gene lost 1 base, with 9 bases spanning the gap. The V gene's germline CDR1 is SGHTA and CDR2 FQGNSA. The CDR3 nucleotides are TGTGCCAGCAGCTTAATGGGCAGTTCCTACGAGCAGTACTTC. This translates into CASSLMGSSYEQYF.

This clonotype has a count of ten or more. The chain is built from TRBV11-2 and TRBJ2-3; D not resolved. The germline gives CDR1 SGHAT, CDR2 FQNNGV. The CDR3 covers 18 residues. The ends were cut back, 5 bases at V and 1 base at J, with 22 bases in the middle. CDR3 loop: CASSPFGFSVPGTDTQYF. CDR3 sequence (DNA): TGTGCCAGCAGCCCCTTCGGCTTCTCCGTCCCTGGCACAGATACGCAGTATTTT.

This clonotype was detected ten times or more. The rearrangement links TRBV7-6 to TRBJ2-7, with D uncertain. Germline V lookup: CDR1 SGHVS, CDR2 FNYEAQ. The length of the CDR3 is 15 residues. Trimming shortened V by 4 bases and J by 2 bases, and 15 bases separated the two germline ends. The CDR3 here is CASSSRSRNTYEQYF. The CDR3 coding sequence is TGTGCCAGCAGCTCTAGGTCTAGGAATACCTACGAGCAGTACTTC.

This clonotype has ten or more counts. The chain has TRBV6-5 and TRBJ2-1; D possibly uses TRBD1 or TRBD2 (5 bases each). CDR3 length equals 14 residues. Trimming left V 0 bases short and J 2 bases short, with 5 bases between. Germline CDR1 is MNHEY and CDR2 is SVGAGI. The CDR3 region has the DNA TGTGCCAGCAGTTACTCGGGACCCTACAATGAGCAGTTCTTC. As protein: CASSYSGPYNEQFF.

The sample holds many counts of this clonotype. The DNA for the CDR3 is TGCGCCAGCAGCCAAGGACTAGCGGGAGGGATGGAGCTGTTTTTT. It translates to CASSQGLAGGMELFF. V usage is TRBV4-1 and J usage is TRBJ2-2; 14 positions match TRBD2. CDR1 is MGHRA and CDR2 is YSYEKL in the germline V gene. CDR3 length: 15 amino acids. The V gene end was trimmed by 1 base and the J gene end by 10 bases; junction bases not matched to a gene: 2.

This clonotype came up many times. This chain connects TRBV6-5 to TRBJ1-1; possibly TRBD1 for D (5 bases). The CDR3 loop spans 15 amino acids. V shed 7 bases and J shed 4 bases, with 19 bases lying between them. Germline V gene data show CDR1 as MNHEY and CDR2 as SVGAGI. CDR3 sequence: CASISSQGWGTEAFF. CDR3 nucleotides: TGTGCCAGCATTTCTTCCCAGGGATGGGGCACTGAAGCTTTCTTT.

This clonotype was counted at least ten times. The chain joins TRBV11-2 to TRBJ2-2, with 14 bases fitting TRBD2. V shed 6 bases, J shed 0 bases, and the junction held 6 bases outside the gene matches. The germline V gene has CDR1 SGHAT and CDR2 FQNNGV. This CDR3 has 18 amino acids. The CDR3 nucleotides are TGTGCCAGCAGACAGGGACTAGCGGGGGCCGCGAACACCGGGGAGCTGTTTTTT. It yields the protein CASRQGLAGAANTGELFF.

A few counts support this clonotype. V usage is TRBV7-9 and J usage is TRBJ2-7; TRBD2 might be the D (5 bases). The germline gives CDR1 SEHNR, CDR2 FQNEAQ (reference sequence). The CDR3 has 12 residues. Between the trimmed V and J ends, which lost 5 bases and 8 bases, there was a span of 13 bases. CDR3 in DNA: TGTGCCAGCAGCGTAGGAACCGGGAAGCAGTACTTC. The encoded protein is CASSVGTGKQYF.

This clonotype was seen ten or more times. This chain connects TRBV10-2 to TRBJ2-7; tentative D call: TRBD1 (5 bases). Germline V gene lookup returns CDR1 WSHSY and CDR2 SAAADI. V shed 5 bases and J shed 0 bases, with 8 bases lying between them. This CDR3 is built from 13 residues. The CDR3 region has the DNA TGCGCCAGCAGTAAGGGGCACTCCTACGAGCAGTACTTC. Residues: CASSKGHSYEQYF.

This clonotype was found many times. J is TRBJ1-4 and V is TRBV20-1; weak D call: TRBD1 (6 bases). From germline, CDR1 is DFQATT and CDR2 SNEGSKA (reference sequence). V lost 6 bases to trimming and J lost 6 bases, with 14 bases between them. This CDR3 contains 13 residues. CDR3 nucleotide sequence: TGCAGTGCAGGGACATATCGCGATGAAAAACTGTTTTTT. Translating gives CSAGTYRDEKLFF.

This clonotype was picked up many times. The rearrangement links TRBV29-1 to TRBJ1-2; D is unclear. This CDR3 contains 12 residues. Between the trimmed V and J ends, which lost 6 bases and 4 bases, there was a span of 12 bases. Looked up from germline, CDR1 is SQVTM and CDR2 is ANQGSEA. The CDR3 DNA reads TGCAGCGTCTCGGAGGATGTCTATGGCTACACCTTC. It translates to CSVSEDVYGYTF.

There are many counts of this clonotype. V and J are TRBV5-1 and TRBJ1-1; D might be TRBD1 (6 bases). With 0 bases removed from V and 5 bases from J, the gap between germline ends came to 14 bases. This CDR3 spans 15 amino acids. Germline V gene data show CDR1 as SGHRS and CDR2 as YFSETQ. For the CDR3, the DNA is TGCGCCAGCAGCTTGGCCGTGGGGGGCGGGACTGAAGCTTTCTTT. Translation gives CASSLAVGGGTEAFF.

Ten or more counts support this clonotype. The CDR3 is CATSRAVTFNEKLFF. CDR3 sequence (DNA): TGTGCCACCAGCAGAGCAGTGACCTTCAATGAAAAACTGTTTTTT. The chain employs TRBV15 and TRBJ1-4; no reliable D call. This CDR3 has 15 amino acids. V was pared by 1 base and J by 5 bases, with 11 bases between. Looked up from germline, CDR1 is LNHNV and CDR2 is YYDKDF (reference sequence). Filled out from reference TRBV15 and TRBJ1-4, the complete variable domain reads DAMVIQNPRYQVTQFGKPVTLSCSQTLNHNVMYWYQQKSSQAPKLLFHYYDKDFNNEADTPDNFQSRRPNTSFCFLDIRSPGLGDTAMYLCATSRAVTFNEKLFFGSGTQLSVL.

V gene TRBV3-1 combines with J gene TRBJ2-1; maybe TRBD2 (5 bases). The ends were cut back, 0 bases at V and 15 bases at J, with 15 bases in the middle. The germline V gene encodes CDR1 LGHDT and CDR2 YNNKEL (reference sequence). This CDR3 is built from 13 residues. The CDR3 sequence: CASSQDQEQRGFF. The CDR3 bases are TGTGCCAGCAGCCAAGATCAGGAACAACGGGGGTTCTTC.

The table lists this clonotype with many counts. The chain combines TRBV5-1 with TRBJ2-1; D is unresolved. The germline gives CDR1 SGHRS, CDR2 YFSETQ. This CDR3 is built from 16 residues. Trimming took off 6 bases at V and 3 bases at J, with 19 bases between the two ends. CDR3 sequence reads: CASILGVYNDYNEQFF. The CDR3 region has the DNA TGCGCCAGCATCCTAGGAGTCTACAACGACTACAATGAGCAGTTCTTC.

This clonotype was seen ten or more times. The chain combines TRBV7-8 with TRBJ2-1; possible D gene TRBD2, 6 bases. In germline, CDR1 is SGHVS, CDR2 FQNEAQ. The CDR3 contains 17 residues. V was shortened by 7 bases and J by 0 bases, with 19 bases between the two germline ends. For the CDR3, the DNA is TGTGCCAGCACCCAGCGGGCCTGGGGGAGCTCCTACAATGAGCAGTTCTTC. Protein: CASTQRAWGSSYNEQFF.

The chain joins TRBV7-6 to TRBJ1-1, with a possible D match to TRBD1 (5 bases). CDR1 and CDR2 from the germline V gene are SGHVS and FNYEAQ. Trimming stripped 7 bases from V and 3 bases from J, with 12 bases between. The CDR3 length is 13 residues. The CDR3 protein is CASKRDGDTEAFF. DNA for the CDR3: TGTGCCAGCAAACGGGACGGAGACACTGAAGCTTTCTTT.

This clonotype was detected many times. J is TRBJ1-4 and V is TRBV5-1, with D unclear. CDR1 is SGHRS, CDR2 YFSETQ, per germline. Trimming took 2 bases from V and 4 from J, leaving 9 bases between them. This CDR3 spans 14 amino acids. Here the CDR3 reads CASSLRKLNEKLFF. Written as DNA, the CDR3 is TGCGCCAGCAGCTTACGCAAGCTTAATGAAAAACTGTTTTTT.

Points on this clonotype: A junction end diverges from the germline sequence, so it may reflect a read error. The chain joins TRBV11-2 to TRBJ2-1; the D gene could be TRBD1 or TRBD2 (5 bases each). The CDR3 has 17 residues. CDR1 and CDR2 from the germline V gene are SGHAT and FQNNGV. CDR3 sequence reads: CASSLISRRSGPLVHVF. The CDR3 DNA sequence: TGTGCCAGCAGCTTAATAAGTAGACGTTCGGGGCCCCTGGTCCACGTCTTC.

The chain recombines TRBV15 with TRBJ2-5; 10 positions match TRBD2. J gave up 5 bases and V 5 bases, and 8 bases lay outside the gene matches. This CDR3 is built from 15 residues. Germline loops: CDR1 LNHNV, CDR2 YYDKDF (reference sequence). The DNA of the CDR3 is TGTGCCACCAGCTTACTAGCGGGAATTGGCGAGACCCAGTACTTC. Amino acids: CATSLLAGIGETQYF.

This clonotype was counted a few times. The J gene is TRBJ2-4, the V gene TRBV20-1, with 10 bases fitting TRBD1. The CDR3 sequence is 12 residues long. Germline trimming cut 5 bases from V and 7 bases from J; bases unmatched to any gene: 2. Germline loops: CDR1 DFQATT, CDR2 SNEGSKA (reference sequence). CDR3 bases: TGCAGTGCTCCGGACAGGGGGAACATTCAGTACTTC. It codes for CSAPDRGNIQYF.

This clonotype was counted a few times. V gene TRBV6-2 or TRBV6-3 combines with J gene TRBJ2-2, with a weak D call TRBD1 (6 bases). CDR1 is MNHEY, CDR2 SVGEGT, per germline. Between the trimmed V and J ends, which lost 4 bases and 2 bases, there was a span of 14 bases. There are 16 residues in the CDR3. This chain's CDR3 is CASSSTGAFNTGELFF. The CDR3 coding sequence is TGTGCCAGCAGTTCGACAGGCGCTTTTAACACCGGGGAGCTGTTTTTT.

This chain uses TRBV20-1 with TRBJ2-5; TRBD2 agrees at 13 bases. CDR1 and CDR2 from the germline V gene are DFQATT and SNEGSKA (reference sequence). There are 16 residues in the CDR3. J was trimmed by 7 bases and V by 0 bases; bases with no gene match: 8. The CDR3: CSARDPGLAGEGTQYF. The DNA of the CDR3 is TGCAGTGCTAGAGATCCCGGACTAGCGGGAGAGGGGACCCAGTACTTC.

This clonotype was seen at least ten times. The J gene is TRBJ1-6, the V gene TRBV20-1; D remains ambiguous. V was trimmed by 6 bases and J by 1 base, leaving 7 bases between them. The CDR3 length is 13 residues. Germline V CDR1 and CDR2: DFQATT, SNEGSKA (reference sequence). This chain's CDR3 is CSAAFSYNSPLHF. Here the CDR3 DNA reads TGCAGTGCCGCGTTTTCCTATAATTCACCCCTCCACTTT.

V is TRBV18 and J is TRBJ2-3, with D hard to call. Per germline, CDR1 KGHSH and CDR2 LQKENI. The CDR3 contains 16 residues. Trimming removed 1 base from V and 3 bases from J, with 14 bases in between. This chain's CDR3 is CASSPRPRSVTDTQYF. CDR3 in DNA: TGTGCCAGCTCACCACGGCCCAGATCGGTGACAGATACGCAGTATTTT.

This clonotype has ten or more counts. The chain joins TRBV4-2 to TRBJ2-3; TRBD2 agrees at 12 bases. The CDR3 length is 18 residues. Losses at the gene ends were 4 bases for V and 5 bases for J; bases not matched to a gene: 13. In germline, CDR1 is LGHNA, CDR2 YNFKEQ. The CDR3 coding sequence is TGTGCCAGCAGCCTAACGACTAGCGGGGGCCGAGGGAGAGATACGCAGTATTTT. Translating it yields CASSLTTSGGRGRDTQYF.

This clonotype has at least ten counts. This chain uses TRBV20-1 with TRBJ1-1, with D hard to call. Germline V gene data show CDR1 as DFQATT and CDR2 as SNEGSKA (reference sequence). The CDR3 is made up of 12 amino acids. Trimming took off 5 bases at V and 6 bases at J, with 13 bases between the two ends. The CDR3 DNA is TGCAGTGCTCCCCTATTAACATCTGAAGCTTTCTTT. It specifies CSAPLLTSEAFF.

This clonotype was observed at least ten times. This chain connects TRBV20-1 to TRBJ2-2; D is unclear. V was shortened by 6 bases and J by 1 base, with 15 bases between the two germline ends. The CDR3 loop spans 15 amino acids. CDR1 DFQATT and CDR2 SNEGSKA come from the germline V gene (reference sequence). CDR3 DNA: TGCAGTGCCCCGACCTATACACGGAACACCGGGGAGCTGTTTTTT. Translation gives CSAPTYTRNTGELFF.